Listed here are 21 T cell receptor beta chains from one sample, sequenced in a study of T cells in Graves' hyperthyroidism and ophthalmopathy. RNA transcripts served as the template for amplifying TCR beta CDR3 regions. RT-PCR in the first round (using the HTBI primer set) targeted the TCR CDR3. From the multiplex PCR reads, TCRdb called clonotypes with MiXCR, one entry per CDR3 protein. Of hundreds of thousands of distinct CDR3 sequences listed, about a fifth were seen once; the top ten hold about 35%. The sequencing sample was made of blood. These receptors all come from a man aged 25 to 40 with Graves' ophthalmopathy.

J is TRBJ2-1 and V is TRBV15; D ambiguous. Germline V CDR1 and CDR2: LNHNV, YYDKDF (reference sequence). V was trimmed by 1 base and J by 10 bases, leaving 5 bases between them. This CDR3 has 11 residues. CDR3 sequence (DNA): TGTGCCACCAGCAGAGTCGGCGAGCAGTTCTTC. It encodes CATSRVGEQFF.

This clonotype was recorded at least ten times. The chain uses TRBV7-2 and TRBJ2-7; TRBD1 matches at 8 bases. The ends lost 5 bases at V and 7 bases at J; junction bases unmatched: 13. The CDR3 covers 15 residues. Germline assignment: CDR1 SGHTA and CDR2 FQGNSA. In DNA, the CDR3 is TGTGCCAGCAGCGCCGCTTCAGGGACAGGCGGTGAGCAGTACTTC. It translates to CASSAASGTGGEQYF.

The J gene is TRBJ1-1, the V gene TRBV5-5; a weak D match, TRBD1 (5 bases). CDR3 length: 14 residues. V shed 4 bases and J shed 1 base, with 11 bases lying between them. Germline V gives CDR1 SGHKS, CDR2 YYEKEE (reference sequence). Here the CDR3 reads CASSQRGRNTEAFF. The DNA of the CDR3 is TGTGCCAGCAGCCAGAGGGGACGGAACACTGAAGCTTTCTTT.

This rearrangement joins TRBV7-9 to TRBJ1-1; D not resolved. The CDR3 consists of 14 residues. Trimming shortened V by 1 base and J by 7 bases, and 13 bases separated the two germline ends. Germline V gene data show CDR1 as SEHNR and CDR2 as FQNEAQ (reference sequence). CDR3 DNA sequence: TGTGCCAGCAGCTTAGATTGGGCAGGATTTGAAGCTTTCTTT. This translates into CASSLDWAGFEAFF.

This clonotype was seen many times. The chain employs TRBV13 and TRBJ2-4; D is unclear. The CDR3 has 15 residues. The germline V gene has CDR1 PRHDT and CDR2 FYEKMQ (reference sequence). Trimming left V 4 bases short and J 8 bases short, with 18 bases between. CDR3 sequence (DNA): TGTGCCAGCAGCTCCAATCGACAAATAAGGGACATTCAGTACTTC. This translates into CASSSNRQIRDIQYF.

This clonotype was observed a handful of times. The chain employs TRBV3-1 and TRBJ2-3; D is perhaps TRBD1 (6 bases). The CDR3 runs 16 residues. In germline, CDR1 is LGHDT, CDR2 YNNKEL (reference sequence). The V and J ends lost 2 bases and 1 base respectively, with 13 bases between them. This chain's CDR3 is CASSQLGGPRTDTQYF. CDR3 nucleotides: TGTGCCAGCAGCCAACTAGGGGGACCCCGCACAGATACGCAGTATTTT.

This clonotype was detected ten times or more. Its ends do not fully match the called genes, so a read error is possible. The V call is TRBV5-1, the J call TRBJ2-1; 9 nucleotides line up with TRBD2. Germline V gene lookup returns CDR1 SGHRS and CDR2 YFSETQ. CDR3 size: 15 residues. The CDR3, as DNA: TGTGCCAGCAGCTTAGGAGCGGGAGGTCCCAATGAGCAGTTCTTC. Protein sequence: CASSLGAGGPNEQFF.

This clonotype was counted only a few times. V and J are TRBV4-3 and TRBJ2-2; D call uncertain. This CDR3 has 12 residues. V shed 0 bases and J shed 7 bases, with 3 bases lying between them. Germline V lookup: CDR1 LGHNA, CDR2 YSLEER. The CDR3 DNA reads TGCGCCAGCAGCCAAGAGGTCGGGGAGCTGTTTTTT. It codes for CASSQEVGELFF.

The rearrangement joins TRBV6-1 to TRBJ2-2; TRBD1 aligns across 7 bases. V lost 7 bases, J lost 7 bases, and 12 bases stayed unmatched. Germline V lookup: CDR1 MNHNS, CDR2 SASEGT. The CDR3 is made up of 15 amino acids. The CDR3 protein is CASTSDTTGYGELFF. The CDR3 nucleotides read TGTGCCAGCACCTCCGACACGACAGGGTACGGGGAGCTGTTTTTT.

This clonotype was detected only a few times. J is TRBJ2-3 and V is TRBV20-1; D perhaps matches TRBD2 (5 bases). The germline gives CDR1 DFQATT, CDR2 SNEGSKA (reference sequence). This CDR3 has 15 amino acids. The V end lost 0 bases, the J end lost 10 bases, and 20 bases lay between the germline ends. The CDR3 loop is CSARDLRWSEEAQYF. The CDR3 region has the DNA TGCAGTGCTAGAGATCTTAGGTGGTCTGAGGAGGCGCAGTATTTT.

At least ten counts were recorded for this clonotype. The chain links TRBV30 to TRBJ2-1, with D possibly TRBD2 on 5 matching bases. V was trimmed by 3 bases and J by 5 bases, leaving 17 bases between them. There are 15 residues in the CDR3. From germline, CDR1 is GTSNPN and CDR2 SVGIG (reference sequence). The CDR3 loop is CAWSWGASINNEQFF. The CDR3 bases are TGTGCCTGGAGCTGGGGAGCGTCCATCAACAATGAGCAGTTCTTC.

In its sample, this clonotype was seen many times. The chain combines TRBV5-6 with TRBJ2-1; D is possibly TRBD2 (5 bases). Germline V gene lookup returns CDR1 SGHDT and CDR2 YYEEEE. The CDR3 runs 14 residues. The V gene lost 3 bases and the J gene lost 13 bases, with 20 bases spanning the gap. CDR3: CASSWMGREREQFF. The CDR3 DNA reads TGTGCCAGCAGCTGGATGGGGAGAGAACGAGAACAGTTCTTC.

This clonotype was counted ten times or more. V is TRBV28 and J is TRBJ1-4; D call uncertain. This CDR3 contains 15 residues. The germline V gene encodes CDR1 MDHEN and CDR2 SYDVKM. Trimming stripped 2 bases from V and 2 bases from J, with 9 bases between. The CDR3 DNA is TGTGCCAGCAGTTTAACGGGAGCTACTAATGAAAAACTGTTTTTT. Translation: CASSLTGATNEKLFF.

In this sample, this clonotype turned up a few times. CDR3 in amino acids: CASTLGAGATGANVLTF. The CDR3 DNA is TGTGCCAGCACCTTAGGGGCAGGGGCGACTGGGGCCAACGTCCTGACTTTC. The rearrangement links TRBV6-1 to TRBJ2-6; perhaps TRBD1 as D (6 bases). The CDR3 runs 17 residues. The V gene lost 7 bases and the J gene lost 2 bases, with 18 bases spanning the gap. The germline CDR1 and CDR2 sequences are MNHNS and SASEGT.

The sample holds many counts of this clonotype. This chain links TRBV3-1 with TRBJ2-1; the D call may be TRBD1 or TRBD2 (5 bases each). CDR3 size: 13 residues. V lost 8 bases, J lost 6 bases, and 14 bases lay in between. CDR1 is LGHDT, CDR2 YNNKEL, per germline (reference sequence). CDR3 amino acids: CASLGTDINEQFF. The CDR3 DNA reads TGTGCCAGCCTCGGGACGGACATCAATGAGCAGTTCTTC.

The sample holds many counts of this clonotype. V is TRBV5-1 and J is TRBJ2-1, with TRBD1 matching 7 bases. The CDR3 totals 14 residues. Germline V CDR1 and CDR2: SGHRS, YFSETQ. V was pared by 4 bases and J by 6 bases, with 7 bases of the junction left unmatched. The CDR3 sequence: CASSPRTGFNEQFF. The CDR3, as DNA: TGCGCCAGCAGCCCCCGGACAGGATTCAATGAGCAGTTCTTC.

V usage is TRBV25-1 and J usage is TRBJ2-7, with TRBD2 matching 7 bases. CDR1 and CDR2 (germline): MGHDK, SYGVNS. Trimming removed 4 bases from V and 4 bases from J; junction bases left unmatched: 7. The CDR3 consists of 14 residues. The CDR3 region has the DNA TGTGCCAGCAGTGGGGCCGGGGGGAGATACGAGCAGTACTTC. Its protein product is CASSGAGGRYEQYF.

Turning to this clonotype: The junction does not match germline at one end; this may be a read error. The CDR3 nucleotides read TGTGCCAGCAACTTAAATTTCAGGGAAGAGACCCAGTACTTC. Its protein product is CASNLNFREETQYF. The chain links TRBV7-2 to TRBJ2-5; weak D call: TRBD1 (5 bases). The CDR3 is made up of 14 amino acids. Germline CDR1 reads SGHTA; CDR2 reads FQGNSA.

This rearrangement joins TRBV29-1 to TRBJ1-1; weak D call: TRBD1 (6 bases). Germline CDR1 and CDR2: SQVTM and ANQGSEA. V was trimmed by 4 bases and J by 3 bases, leaving 21 bases between them. This CDR3 comprises 16 residues. The CDR3 reads CSVVGRGPLGDTEAFF. As DNA, the CDR3 is TGCAGCGTTGTGGGTCGGGGGCCGTTAGGGGACACTGAAGCTTTCTTT. Filled out from reference TRBV29-1 and TRBJ1-1, the complete variable domain reads SAVISQKPSRDICQRGTSLTIQCQVDSQVTMMFWYRQQPGQSLTLIATANQGSEATYESGFVIDKFPISRPNLTFSTLTVSNMSPEDSSIYLCSVVGRGPLGDTEAFFGQGTRLTVV.

This clonotype was seen ten or more times. The chain recombines TRBV4-1 with TRBJ2-7; 11 bases agree with TRBD2. Germline CDR1 MGHRA, CDR2 YSYEKL. V was clipped by 1 base and J by 4 bases; unmatched bases: 12. This CDR3 has 18 amino acids. Here the CDR3 reads CASSQGDGLAGGIYEQYF. The CDR3 DNA reads TGCGCCAGCAGCCAAGGGGACGGGCTAGCGGGAGGAATTTACGAGCAGTACTTC.

The chain is built from TRBV4-1 and TRBJ2-1; 11 positions agree with TRBD2. The trim removed 1 base at V and 5 bases at J, leaving 10 bases unmatched. Per germline, CDR1 MGHRA and CDR2 YSYEKL. The length of the CDR3 is 18 residues. The CDR3 DNA reads TGCGCCAGCAGCCAAGGCTCTTTTAGCGGGAGGGCCGACAATGAGCAGTTCTTC. It specifies CASSQGSFSGRADNEQFF.